Given below is one T cell receptor (beta chain) in context. TCR cDNA molecules each carried a unique molecular identifier. TCRdb re-derived calls from the 5' RACE reads in MiXCR, one entry per CDR3 protein. Altogether 110,000 or so distinct CDR3 sequences are present, roughly 10% being singletons, with the ten largest covering 24%. The entry originates in a study of spatial heterogeneity in lung cancer. Background on the study: Available PBMC from follow-up, collected a median of approximately 25 months after resection, underwent sequencing. Alpha-chain detections were consistently fewer than beta-chain detections among the sequences.

The CDR3 extends over 15 amino acids. With 5 bases clipped from V and 8 bases from J, the junction kept 11 bases outside the gene matches. The germline V gene has CDR1 MDHEN and CDR2 SYDVKM. Time point meaning: blood at routine non-recurrence follow-up after resection. Without sorting, whole RNA was sequenced from tumor, nontumor lung or frozen PBMC. The rearrangement uses TRBV28 and TRBJ2-1, with 8 bases fitting TRBD1. Material: PBMCs, obtained at follow-up. The clonotype originates from a female donor with early-stage non-small cell lung cancer. The CDR3 here is CASSGPGGGWDEQFF. The CDR3, as DNA: TGTGCCAGCAGTGGACCAGGGGGCGGGTGGGATGAGCAGTTCTTC.